These 28 T cell receptor beta chains were sequenced from one sample in a study of blood T cells in healthy people across ages. A second PCR, run for roughly 7 to 11 cycles, used a sample-barcoded 5' primer plus a J-beta primer mix. TCRdb re-called the 5' RACE reads with MiXCR, one entry per CDR3 protein. The table has roughly 800,000 distinct CDR3 sequences, 55% to 75% seen once; the top ten hold about 20%. Sequencing used blood. All receptors come from a man aged 25 to 40 in good health.

J is TRBJ2-5 and V is TRBV4-1; a weak D match, TRBD1 (6 bases). Trimming removed 3 bases from V and 4 bases from J, with 9 bases in between. The CDR3 consists of 13 residues. Per the germline V gene, CDR1 is MGHRA and CDR2 is YSYEKL. As DNA, the CDR3 is TGCGCCAGCAGCCAGCAGGGGTCAGAGACCCAGTACTTC. Translating gives CASSQQGSETQYF.

The chain employs TRBV7-3 and TRBJ2-5, with D perhaps matching TRBD2 (5 bases). There are 15 residues in the CDR3. With 5 bases removed from V and 6 bases from J, the gap between germline ends came to 19 bases. Per germline, CDR1 SGHTA and CDR2 FQGTGA. The DNA for the CDR3 is TGTGCCAGCAGCGTAAAGCGGAACGGCGAGAAGACCCAGTACTTC. Translation gives CASSVKRNGEKTQYF.

V usage is TRBV11-2 and J usage is TRBJ2-5; 7 bases map to TRBD1. Germline V gene data show CDR1 as SGHAT and CDR2 as FQNNGV. With 5 bases clipped from V and 5 bases from J, the junction kept 8 bases outside the gene matches. The CDR3 length is 14 residues. CDR3 nucleotide sequence: TGTGCCAGCAGCCTACAGGGGCAGACGGAGACCCAGTACTTC. Protein: CASSLQGQTETQYF.

Worth noting for this clonotype: This may stem from a read error, because a much larger clone lies one nucleotide away. The rearrangement links TRBV7-9 to TRBJ2-3; TRBD1 might be the D (6 bases). Trimming took off 3 bases at V and 3 bases at J, with 7 bases between the two ends. The CDR3 contains 13 residues. Germline lookup yields CDR1 SEHNR and CDR2 FQNEAQ (reference sequence). In DNA, the CDR3 is TGTGCCAGCAGCTTGGGGGCAACAGATACGCAGTATTTT. This sequence encodes CASSLGATDTQYF.

The chain uses TRBV7-9 and TRBJ2-5; 7 nucleotides match TRBD2. Germline assignment: CDR1 SEHNR and CDR2 FQNEAQ (reference sequence). The CDR3 runs 15 residues. V lost 8 bases, J lost 0 bases, and 9 bases stayed unmatched. The DNA of the CDR3 is TGTGCCAGCGAGAGTTCTAGCGGTTACCAAGAGACCCAGTACTTC. Translating gives CASESSSGYQETQYF.

The J gene is TRBJ2-5, the V gene TRBV7-8; 15 bases map to TRBD2. The better agreement between TRBJ2-7 and the DNA end casts doubt on the J call. CDR1 and CDR2 (germline): SGHVS, FQNEAQ. CDR3 length equals 17 residues. The CDR3 DNA is TGTGCCAGCAGCACTGGGACTAGCGGGGGGTTCTACTACGAGCAGTACTTC. Protein: CASSTGTSGGFYYEQYF.

This chain links TRBV4-3 with TRBJ2-6; no reliable D call. The V gene lost 0 bases and the J gene lost 1 base, with 13 bases spanning the gap. This CDR3 spans 18 amino acids. Germline loops: CDR1 LGHNA, CDR2 YSLEER. In nucleotides, the CDR3 is TGCGCCAGCAGCCAAGATACGGCGGCGCGTTCTGGGGCCAACGTCCTGACTTTC. Amino acid sequence: CASSQDTAARSGANVLTF.

As regards this clonotype: A much more abundant neighbour one base away suggests this may be a read error. This chain uses TRBV6-1 with TRBJ2-7, with D maybe TRBD1 (6 bases). The J call may be in error: the DNA end matches TRBJ2-4 better. The CDR3 is made up of 15 amino acids. The germline V gene encodes CDR1 MNHNS and CDR2 SASEGT. CDR3 loop: CASSEVRTALNIQYF. CDR3 sequence (DNA): TGTGCCAGCAGCGAAGTTCGGACAGCCCTAAACATTCAGTACTTC.

J is TRBJ2-5 and V is TRBV10-3, with 9 bases fitting TRBD2. CDR3 length equals 16 residues. The ends lost 1 base at V and 4 bases at J; junction bases unmatched: 7. The germline CDR1 and CDR2 sequences are ENHRY and SYGVKD. CDR3 in amino acids: CAISEWLAGWGETQYF. Written as DNA, the CDR3 is TGTGCCATCAGTGAGTGGCTAGCGGGATGGGGAGAGACCCAGTACTTC.

J is TRBJ1-2 and V is TRBV29-1; no reliable D call. CDR1 and CDR2 (germline): SQVTM, ANQGSEA. The CDR3 extends over 13 amino acids. Trimming removed 5 bases at V and 7 bases at J, with 17 bases between. In DNA form, the CDR3 reads TGCAGCGTTATCCGCGCGGAGGTGGGTGGCTACACCTTC. Amino acids: CSVIRAEVGGYTF.

This clonotype was recorded a few times. The chain combines TRBV7-2 with TRBJ2-5; unclear D gene. Germline V gives CDR1 SGHTA, CDR2 FQGNSA. V was cut by 3 bases and J by 4 bases, with 9 bases left in between. The CDR3 is made up of 13 amino acids. The CDR3 region has the DNA TGTGCCAGCAGCTTTCTCCCCACAGAGACCCAGTACTTC. Protein: CASSFLPTETQYF.

This chain uses TRBV5-5 with TRBJ1-2; TRBD1 might be the D (6 bases). Trimming cost V 1 base and J 4 bases, with 20 bases left between them. The CDR3 has 17 amino acids. Per germline, CDR1 SGHKS and CDR2 YYEKEE (reference sequence). The CDR3 bases are TGTGCCAGCAGCTTGTTGGACAGCCCCTCCGGCGGCTATGGCTACACCTTC. It is translated as CASSLLDSPSGGYGYTF.

The chain couples TRBV15 to TRBJ1-1; 7 positions agree with TRBD1. The CDR3 extends over 15 amino acids. Germline-derived CDR1 and CDR2 are LNHNV and YYDKDF (reference sequence). After removal of 1 base from V and 6 bases from J, the junction contained 8 bases not matched to a gene. The CDR3 sequence: CATSRAPEGAPEAFF. The CDR3 DNA reads TGTGCCACCAGCAGAGCTCCAGAGGGGGCCCCTGAAGCTTTCTTT.

This clonotype has a handful of counts. The V call is TRBV29-1, the J call TRBJ2-1, with D uncertain. CDR3 length: 13 residues. The V end was cut by 6 bases, the J end by 6 bases, with 15 bases between. Germline values: CDR1 SQVTM, CDR2 ANQGSEA. The CDR3 reads CSVGSSDGNEQFF. The CDR3 nucleotides read TGCAGCGTCGGTAGTTCTGATGGCAATGAGCAGTTCTTC.

The rearrangement links TRBV6-6 to TRBJ2-5; D assignment may be TRBD1 or TRBD2 (6 bases each). This CDR3 has 14 residues. Germline V CDR1 and CDR2: MNHNY, SVGAGI (reference sequence). Trimming pared 9 bases from V and 5 bases from J, leaving 19 bases between. The CDR3 protein is CASNQRRGGETQYF. As DNA, the CDR3 is TGTGCCAGTAATCAAAGAAGAGGGGGGGAGACCCAGTACTTC.

V gene TRBV6-1 combines with J gene TRBJ2-3, with D maybe TRBD1 (5 bases). V dropped 8 bases and J dropped 0 bases, with 12 bases sitting between them. Germline CDR1 is MNHNS and CDR2 is SASEGT. The CDR3 is 14 amino acids. CDR3 in amino acids: CASGRDPSTDTQYF. The CDR3 coding sequence is TGTGCCAGCGGCAGGGATCCTAGCACAGATACGCAGTATTTT.

The V call is TRBV28, the J call TRBJ2-1, with D hard to call. Germline values: CDR1 MDHEN, CDR2 SYDVKM. This CDR3 spans 12 amino acids. Trimming removed 5 bases at V and 7 bases at J, with 9 bases between. CDR3 in DNA: TGTGCCAGCAGTACGATCGTAAATGAGCAGTTCTTC. It yields the protein CASSTIVNEQFF.

About this clonotype: A clone one base away is much larger, so this may be a read error. The rearrangement links TRBV6-2 or TRBV6-3 to TRBJ2-1; 11 bases are a match to TRBD2. With V trimmed by 5 bases and J by 12 bases, 12 bases remained unmatched. This CDR3 region has 15 residues. Germline V CDR1 and CDR2: MNHEY, SVGEGT. The CDR3 DNA reads as TGTGCCAGCAGTCAAATAGCGGGAGGGCCACATGGGCAGTTCTTC. Translating gives CASSQIAGGPHGQFF.

This sequence joins TRBV7-2 and TRBJ1-6; D is perhaps TRBD1 (6 bases). V was cut by 0 bases and J by 9 bases, with 9 bases left in between. CDR3 length equals 14 residues. Germline lookup yields CDR1 SGHTA and CDR2 FQGNSA. The CDR3 sequence is CASSLADRASPLHF. The CDR3 DNA sequence: TGTGCCAGCAGCTTAGCGGACAGAGCTTCACCCCTCCACTTT. The variable domain in full, completed from reference TRBV7-2 and TRBJ1-6, reads GAGVSQSPSNKVTEKGKDVELRCDPISGHTALYWYRQSLGQGLEFLIYFQGNSAPDKSGLPSDRFSAERTGGSVSTLTIQRTQQEDSAVYLCASSLADRASPLHFGNGTRLTVT.

This chain joins TRBV5-1 and TRBJ2-7; 9 bases are a match to TRBD2. CDR3 size: 15 residues. Germline V lookup: CDR1 SGHRS, CDR2 YFSETQ. The J segment lost 2 bases and the V segment lost 4 bases, leaving 7 bases of the junction unmatched. The CDR3 loop reads CASSLDSSGAYEQYF. The CDR3 nucleotides read TGCGCCAGCAGCCTGGACTCTAGCGGGGCCTACGAGCAGTACTTC.

The chain has TRBV4-2 and TRBJ1-5; D may be TRBD1 (5 bases). Deletions cut 3 bases from V and 7 bases from J, with 10 bases between. This CDR3 is 13 amino acids long. Germline V gene sequence: CDR1 LGHNA, CDR2 YNFKEQ. DNA for the CDR3: TGTGCCAGCAGCCACAACCGGGGCCAGCCCCAGCATTTT. Its protein product is CASSHNRGQPQHF.

The table lists this clonotype with a few counts. V usage is TRBV7-2 and J usage is TRBJ2-1; maybe TRBD2 (6 bases). V gave up 5 bases and J gave up 7 bases, with 21 bases separating them. Germline V gives CDR1 SGHTA, CDR2 FQGNSA. The length of the CDR3 is 16 residues. CDR3 sequence (DNA): TGTGCCAGCAGCCCGCATGTTCCCTCGGCGGGAAATGAGCAGTTCTTC. Residues: CASSPHVPSAGNEQFF.

A word on this clonotype: At one boundary the junction diverges from the germline segment, which might be a read error. The chain couples TRBV20-1 to TRBJ1-2; D is undetermined. The CDR3 spans 13 residues. Germline assignment: CDR1 DFQATT and CDR2 SNEGSKA (reference sequence). The CDR3 nucleotides read TGCAGTGCTAGTTGGCCGGGTGACTATGGCCACACCTTC. Amino acids: CSASWPGDYGHTF.

The chain combines TRBV7-2 with TRBJ1-5; D not resolved. Germline V gene data show CDR1 as SGHTA and CDR2 as FQGNSA. This CDR3 spans 14 amino acids. The V end lost 5 bases, the J end lost 4 bases, and 12 bases lay between the germline ends. CDR3 sequence: CASSPQYRNQPQHF. The CDR3 DNA reads TGTGCCAGCAGCCCCCAATATAGAAATCAGCCCCAGCATTTT.

V gene TRBV29-1 combines with J gene TRBJ2-3, with no clear D. Germline-derived CDR1 and CDR2 are SQVTM and ANQGSEA. Trimming pared 2 bases from V and 1 base from J, leaving 10 bases between. CDR3 length: 14 residues. CDR3 protein: CSVEIRQGTDTQYF. In nucleotides, the CDR3 is TGCAGCGTTGAAATTCGGCAGGGCACAGATACGCAGTATTTT.

This clonotype has a handful of counts. The genes are TRBV28 and TRBJ2-3, with TRBD1 as a possible D gene (6 bases). V lost 11 bases and J 4 bases, leaving 16 bases between the germline ends. Germline loops: CDR1 MDHEN, CDR2 SYDVKM. The CDR3 runs to 13 residues. The DNA of the CDR3 is TGTGCCTCAAGAACAGGGTTAGCAGATACGCAGTATTTT. It codes for CASRTGLADTQYF.

V usage is TRBV7-2 and J usage is TRBJ2-3, with 8 bases lining up with TRBD2. V shed 11 bases, J shed 5 bases, and the junction held 15 bases outside the gene matches. The CDR3 length is 15 residues. Per the germline V gene, CDR1 is SGHTA and CDR2 is FQGNSA. CDR3 DNA sequence: TGTGCCTCTGGTACGGGGGGGAAGGGTAGAGATACGCAGTATTTT. Translated: CASGTGGKGRDTQYF.

The rearrangement links TRBV5-1 to TRBJ2-1; perhaps TRBD2 as D (6 bases). V lost 0 bases and J 7 bases, leaving 20 bases between the germline ends. Per germline, CDR1 SGHRS and CDR2 YFSETQ. The length of the CDR3 is 17 residues. The CDR3 DNA is TGCGCCAGCAGCTTGGACCCACCGGGACTTAGGGGTAATGAGCAGTTCTTC. Amino acids: CASSLDPPGLRGNEQFF. Looking up the rest from reference TRBV5-1 and TRBJ2-1 gives the full variable domain: KAGVTQTPRYLIKTRGQQVTLSCSPISGHRSVSWYQQTPGQGLQFLFEYFSETQRNKGNFPGRFSGRQFSNSRSEMNVSTLELGDSALYLCASSLDPPGLRGNEQFFGPGTRLTVL.